Following are 23 T cell receptor beta chains from one sample sequenced in a study of cytomegalovirus exposure and HLA in healthy donors. Use of 60 Vbeta and 13 Jbeta primers characterized the PCR. This table comes from immunoSEQ multiplex PCR, and its TCRdb copy is limited to in-frame clones, with some not included. The repertoire holds 110,000 to 150,000 clones, with 70% as singletons. Sequencing was carried out using PBMCs. These receptor sequences come from a woman aged 55-70 years in good health and CMV-seropositive.

The chain employs TRBV28 and TRBJ1-1; the D gene is possibly TRBD1 (5 bases). The CDR3 extends over 16 amino acids. CDR1 MDHEN and CDR2 SYDVKM come from the germline V gene. Trimming removed 5 bases at V and 1 base at J, with 17 bases between. The CDR3 loop reads CASSPGGSLRNTEAFF. CDR3 coding DNA: TGTGCCAGCAGTCCTGGGGGGAGTTTAAGGAACACTGAAGCTTTCTTT.

V and J are TRBV9 and TRBJ2-3; 7 bases map to TRBD2. The germline V gene encodes CDR1 SGDLS and CDR2 YYNGEE. This CDR3 is 14 amino acids long. V trimming: 1 base; J trimming: 5 bases; junction bases outside the gene matches: 4. The CDR3 spells CASSVWGGEDTQYF. CDR3 nucleotides: TGTGCCAGCAGCGTATGGGGGGGGGAAGATACGCAGTATTTT.

This chain joins TRBV5-1 and TRBJ1-2, with 9 nucleotides matching TRBD1. The J segment lost 5 bases and the V segment lost 1 base, leaving 3 bases of the junction unmatched. The CDR3 consists of 14 residues. Germline-derived CDR1 and CDR2 are SGHRS and YFSETQ. CDR3 sequence: CASSLTGGEYGYTF. The CDR3 DNA reads TGCGCCAGCAGCTTGACAGGGGGCGAGTATGGCTACACCTTC.

This sequence joins TRBV2 and TRBJ2-1, with no clear D. Trimming cost V 4 bases and J 2 bases, with 9 bases left between them. The CDR3 sequence is 14 residues long. Germline CDR1 SNHLY, CDR2 FYNNEI. CDR3 nucleotides: TGTGCCAGCAGTGCTGAGGCGCCCTACAATGAGCAGTTCTTC. Translating gives CASSAEAPYNEQFF.

This clone was seen a handful of times. V gene TRBV29-1 combines with J gene TRBJ1-1, with 8 bases identical to TRBD1. V shed 4 bases and J 9 bases; nucleotides not matched to a gene: 7. The CDR3 is 12 residues long. CDR1 and CDR2 from the germline V gene are SQVTM and ANQGSEA. The CDR3 region has the DNA TGCAGCGTTGGACAGGGGTTCGAGAAAGCTTTCTTT. Its translation: CSVGQGFEKAFF.

The chain employs TRBV10-3 and TRBJ2-1, with 14 nucleotides matching TRBD2. Germline V gene data show CDR1 as ENHRY and CDR2 as SYGVKD. This CDR3 spans 14 amino acids. Trimming at V came to 6 bases and at J to 10 bases, leaving 5 bases not matched to a gene. CDR3 residues: CAISPGLAGDEQFF. CDR3 sequence (DNA): TGTGCCATCAGCCCGGGACTAGCGGGAGACGAGCAGTTCTTC.

The J gene is TRBJ2-2, the V gene TRBV5-4, with TRBD2 matching 11 bases. After removal of 3 bases from V and 7 bases from J, the junction contained 5 bases not matched to a gene. The CDR3 length is 15 residues. From germline, CDR1 is SGHNT and CDR2 YYREEE (reference sequence). The CDR3 spells CASSSTSGIFGELFF. CDR3 in DNA: TGTGCCAGCAGCTCGACTAGCGGGATTTTCGGGGAGCTGTTTTTT.

In its sample, this clone was seen once. The V and J genes are TRBV2 and TRBJ1-2, with TRBD1 matching over 7 bases. The CDR3 runs to 12 residues. Germline assignment: CDR1 SNHLY and CDR2 FYNNEI. Trimming at V came to 6 bases and at J to 4 bases, leaving 2 bases not matched to a gene. CDR3 DNA: TGTGCCAGCAGGGGACAGACCTATGGCTACACCTTC. Protein sequence: CASRGQTYGYTF.

The chain joins TRBV5-5 to TRBJ2-1, with TRBD2 identical over 8 bases. V trimming: 0 bases; J trimming: 2 bases; junction bases outside the gene matches: 4. Germline V gives CDR1 SGHKS, CDR2 YYEKEE (reference sequence). This CDR3 is 16 amino acids long. CDR3 sequence: CASSLESGSAYNEQFF. CDR3 bases: TGTGCCAGCAGCTTGGAAAGCGGGAGTGCCTACAATGAGCAGTTCTTC.

The rearrangement links TRBV6-5 to TRBJ1-1, with no clear D. The CDR3 totals 14 residues. Per the germline V gene, CDR1 is MNHEY and CDR2 is SVGAGI. V lost 4 bases to trimming and J lost 3 bases, with 12 bases between them. The chain's CDR3 is CASSLTPRDTEAFF. The CDR3 coding sequence is TGTGCCAGCAGTTTGACCCCTCGGGACACTGAAGCTTTCTTT.

This chain links TRBV5-1 with TRBJ2-5; the D is unclear. V shed 0 bases and J shed 7 bases, with 10 bases lying between them. Germline V lookup: CDR1 SGHRS, CDR2 YFSETQ. The CDR3 covers 13 residues. CDR3 loop: CASSLEIQATQYF. The CDR3, as DNA: TGCGCCAGCAGCTTGGAAATCCAGGCGACCCAGTACTTC.

The rearrangement joins TRBV5-4 to TRBJ1-1; TRBD1 is a possible D gene (5 bases). The CDR3 sequence is 15 residues long. Trimming took 1 base from V and 1 from J, leaving 11 bases between them. Germline-derived CDR1 and CDR2 are SGHNT and YYREEE (reference sequence). DNA for the CDR3: TGTGCCAGCAGCTTGTCGGCAGGGTCGAACACTGAAGCTTTCTTT. Its protein is CASSLSAGSNTEAFF.

V gene TRBV5-1 combines with J gene TRBJ1-3; D is possibly TRBD1 (6 bases). Looked up from germline, CDR1 is SGHRS and CDR2 is YFSETQ. V was shortened by 2 bases and J by 7 bases, with 16 bases between the two germline ends. The CDR3 has 15 amino acids. CDR3 DNA: TGCGCCAGCAGCTTTCAGGGTGGAAGGGGGAACACCATATATTTT. This codes for CASSFQGGRGNTIYF.

With respect to this clone: Different DNA sequences within this sample yield the same CDR3. The chain has TRBV29-1 and TRBJ1-1; D possibly corresponds to TRBD1 (5 bases). The CDR3 is made up of 14 amino acids. The germline gives CDR1 SQVTM, CDR2 ANQGSEA. V lost 5 bases and J lost 4, with 17 bases in between. DNA of the CDR3: TGCAGCGTTTCTGACTTGGGGCAGTCCACTGAAGCTTTCTTT. Protein: CSVSDLGQSTEAFF.

In this sample, this clone turned up a few times. This chain links TRBV6-5 with TRBJ1-2; 7 bases fit TRBD1. The CDR3 runs to 13 residues. The trim removed 6 bases at V and 3 bases at J, leaving 4 bases unmatched. Germline assignment: CDR1 MNHEY and CDR2 SVGAGI. The CDR3 protein is CASSRDRDYGYTF. In DNA, the CDR3 is TGTGCCAGCAGCCGAGACAGGGACTATGGCTACACCTTC.

The V gene is TRBV28, the J gene TRBJ1-4, with D possibly being TRBD1 (5 bases). The V and J ends lost 2 bases and 8 bases respectively, with 15 bases between them. Germline CDR1 reads MDHEN; CDR2 reads SYDVKM. CDR3 length equals 15 residues. CDR3 in DNA: TGTGCCAGCAGTTTAGCAGTTCCCGGGGGGGAAAAACTGTTTTTT. It encodes CASSLAVPGGEKLFF.

This chain joins TRBV7-3 and TRBJ2-1; the match to TRBD1 covers 7 bases. Germline CDR1 and CDR2: SGHTA and FQGTGA. Losses at the gene ends were 4 bases for V and 8 bases for J; bases not matched to a gene: 11. The length of the CDR3 is 15 residues. The CDR3 DNA follows: TGTGCCAGCAGCTCCACACTTCAGACAGGGCATGAGCAGTTCTTC. Translated, it gives CASSSTLQTGHEQFF.

The V call is TRBV5-4, the J call TRBJ1-1; 7 nucleotides align to TRBD1. Germline trimming cut 0 bases from V and 2 bases from J; bases unmatched to any gene: 7. From germline, CDR1 is SGHNT and CDR2 YYREEE (reference sequence). The CDR3 is 16 amino acids. CDR3 nucleotides: TGTGCCAGCAGCTTGGAACCCGGACAGGTCAACACTGAAGCTTTCTTT. Translated, it gives CASSLEPGQVNTEAFF. The complete variable domain, with remaining parts taken from reference TRBV5-4 and TRBJ1-1, reads ETGVTQSPTHLIKTRGQQVTLRCSSQSGHNTVSWYQQALGQGPQFIFQYYREEENGRGNFPPRFSGLQFPNYSSELNVNALELDDSALYLCASSLEPGQVNTEAFFGQGTRLTVV.

CDR3 amino acids: CASSSSPDRVYEQYF. The CDR3 DNA is TGTGCCAGCAGCTCATCTCCGGACAGGGTATACGAGCAGTACTTC. The chain carries TRBV7-6 and TRBJ2-7; 8 bases map to TRBD1. Germline values: CDR1 SGHVS, CDR2 FNYEAQ. There are 15 residues in the CDR3. The trim removed 4 bases at V and 4 bases at J, leaving 9 bases unmatched.

The genes are TRBV12-5 and TRBJ1-1; a possible D gene is TRBD1 (5 bases). The CDR3 extends over 10 amino acids. Germline CDR1 reads LGHNT; CDR2 reads FRNRAP. CDR3 in amino acids: CAVRGTEAFF. The CDR3 DNA reads as TGTGCCGTAAGGGGCACTGAAGCTTTCTTT.

The rearrangement joins TRBV28 to TRBJ1-5; 11 nucleotides agree with TRBD1. V shed 5 bases and J 9 bases; nucleotides not matched to a gene: 6. The CDR3 sequence is 14 residues long. Germline-derived CDR1 and CDR2 are MDHEN and SYDVKM. CDR3 amino acids: CASSPGQGARPQHF. The CDR3, as DNA: TGTGCCAGCAGTCCCGGACAGGGGGCCAGGCCCCAGCATTTT. Complete variable domain (other parts from reference TRBV28 and TRBJ1-5): DVKVTQSSRYLVKRTGEKVFLECVQDMDHENMFWYRQDPGLGLRLIYFSYDVKMKEKGDIPEGYSVSREKKERFSLILESASTNQTSMYLCASSPGQGARPQHFGDGTRLSIL.

This clone was seen a few times. The chain employs TRBV7-2 and TRBJ2-7; possible D gene TRBD2, 6 bases. Trimming left V 5 bases short and J 3 bases short, with 17 bases between. This CDR3 is built from 15 residues. Germline V gene data show CDR1 as SGHTA and CDR2 as FQGNSA. The CDR3 reads CASSLGIGSGYEQYF. The CDR3 region has the DNA TGTGCCAGCAGCCTAGGGATCGGGAGCGGCTACGAGCAGTACTTC. The variable domain in full, completed from reference TRBV7-2 and TRBJ2-7, reads GAGVSQSPSNKVTEKGKDVELRCDPISGHTALYWYRQSLGQGLEFLIYFQGNSAPDKSGLPSDRFSAERTGGSVSTLTIQRTQQEDSAVYLCASSLGIGSGYEQYFGPGTRLTVT.

V usage is TRBV23-1 and J usage is TRBJ1-5, with TRBD1 identical over 7 bases. TRBV23-1 has ORF status, its function being uncertain. This CDR3 is 12 amino acids long. Losses at the gene ends were 8 bases for V and 6 bases for J; bases not matched to a gene: 4. DNA of the CDR3: TGCGCCAGCGAGACAGGGTGTCAGCCCCAGCATTTT. Protein sequence: CASETGCQPQHF.